Below are 9 T cell receptor beta chains sequenced from a single sample in a study of control samples from healthy donors and cancer patients. Sequencing used immunoSEQ multiplex PCR; TCRdb keeps in-frame clones, though not all of them. The sample includes approximately 150,000 clones, approximately 93% of them seen just once. Sequenced material: blood. The receptors come from a man in his late teens or twenties in good health.

This chain links TRBV5-4 with TRBJ2-3; 7 positions match TRBD2. The V gene's germline CDR1 is SGHNT and CDR2 YYREEE (reference sequence). This CDR3 comprises 14 residues. V lost 2 bases to trimming and J lost 3 bases; unmatched junction nucleotides: 3. Here the CDR3 DNA reads TGTGCCAGCAGCTTTGCGGGAGTGACAGATACGCAGTATTTT. This gives the protein CASSFAGVTDTQYF. Supplemented by reference TRBV5-4 and TRBJ2-3, the full variable domain reads ETGVTQSPTHLIKTRGQQVTLRCSSQSGHNTVSWYQQALGQGPQFIFQYYREEENGRGNFPPRFSGLQFPNYSSELNVNALELDDSALYLCASSFAGVTDTQYFGPGTRLTVL.

In its sample, this clone was seen once. This sequence joins TRBV25-1 and TRBJ1-2, with D maybe TRBD1 (6 bases). V shed 4 bases and J shed 4 bases, with 22 bases lying between them. There are 17 residues in the CDR3. The V gene's germline CDR1 is MGHDK and CDR2 SYGVNS. CDR3: CASSGPTKGRGLYGYTF. The CDR3 nucleotides are TGTGCCAGCAGTGGCCCAACCAAGGGCCGGGGGCTCTATGGCTACACCTTC.

V gene TRBV6-5 combines with J gene TRBJ2-1; 13 positions agree with TRBD2. Unmatched junction bases numbered 6, after V lost 6 bases and J lost 7 bases. Germline CDR1 MNHEY, CDR2 SVGAGI. The CDR3 consists of 15 residues. The CDR3 sequence is CASSRGLAGVNEQFF. The CDR3 DNA is TGTGCCAGCAGCCGAGGACTAGCGGGGGTGAATGAGCAGTTCTTC.

This chain links TRBV2 with TRBJ1-1, with 7 bases identical to TRBD1. The germline V gene has CDR1 SNHLY and CDR2 FYNNEI. The V and J ends lost 11 bases and 5 bases, in that order; junction bases with no gene match: 8. This CDR3 is 12 amino acids long. CDR3 in DNA: TGTGCCGGCGCGGACAGGAGGACTGAAGCTTTCTTT. Residues: CAGADRRTEAFF.

Turning to this clone: The junction departs from the called germline gene at one end, perhaps through a read error. The chain has TRBV7-7 and TRBJ2-5; D could derive from TRBD1 or TRBD2 (5 bases each). CDR1 and CDR2 (germline): SSHAT, FNYEAQ (reference sequence). The length of the CDR3 is 13 residues. As DNA, the CDR3 is TGTGCTAGCAGCCGGGACCGCCAAGAGACCCAGTACTTC. Its translation: CASSRDRQETQYF.

V is TRBV6-6 and J is TRBJ1-3, with D tentatively TRBD1 (6 bases). Germline CDR1 and CDR2: MNHNY and SVGAGI (reference sequence). The V gene lost 0 bases and the J gene lost 8 bases, with 14 bases spanning the gap. The CDR3 totals 15 residues. The CDR3: CASSYSAGVVDTIYF. CDR3 nucleotides: TGTGCCAGCAGTTACTCGGCAGGGGTGGTTGACACCATATATTTT.

The rearrangement uses TRBV5-1 and TRBJ1-1; D ambiguous. The CDR3 contains 17 residues. Trimming left V 1 base short and J 3 bases short, with 19 bases between. The V gene's germline CDR1 is SGHRS and CDR2 YFSETQ. CDR3 coding DNA: TGCGCCAGCAGCTTGACATGGCGTACCCGCGGGGACACTGAAGCTTTCTTT. Protein product: CASSLTWRTRGDTEAFF.

The chain couples TRBV3-1 (or the pseudogene TRBV3-2) to TRBJ1-6; D gene uncertain. The CDR3 is made up of 15 amino acids. The V gene's germline CDR1 is LGHDT and CDR2 YNNKEL (reference sequence). V gave up 1 base and J gave up 8 bases, with 12 bases separating them. The CDR3 DNA reads TGTGCCAGCAGCCAAGTCCGGCTTGGGGATTCACCCCTCCACTTT. Translation: CASSQVRLGDSPLHF.

The chain has TRBV27 and TRBJ2-1; D is possibly TRBD1 (6 bases). Trimming took off 2 bases at V and 6 bases at J, with 17 bases between the two ends. Germline CDR1 is MNHEY and CDR2 is SMNVEV (reference sequence). This CDR3 comprises 16 residues. The CDR3 nucleotides read TGTGCCAGCAGTTTAATTTGGCCCCCCAGGGGCAATGAGCAGTTCTTC. Translating it yields CASSLIWPPRGNEQFF.